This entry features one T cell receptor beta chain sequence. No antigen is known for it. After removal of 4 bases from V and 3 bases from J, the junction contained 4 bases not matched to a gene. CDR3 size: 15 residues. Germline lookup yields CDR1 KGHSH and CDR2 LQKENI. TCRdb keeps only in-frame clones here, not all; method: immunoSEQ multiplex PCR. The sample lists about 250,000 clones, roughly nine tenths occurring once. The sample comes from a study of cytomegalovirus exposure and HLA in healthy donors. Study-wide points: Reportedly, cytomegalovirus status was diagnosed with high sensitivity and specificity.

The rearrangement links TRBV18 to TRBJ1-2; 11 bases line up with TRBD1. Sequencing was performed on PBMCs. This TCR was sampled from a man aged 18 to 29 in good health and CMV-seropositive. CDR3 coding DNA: TGTGCCAGCTCACTGCGGACAGGGGGCGACTATGGCTACACCTTC. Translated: CASSLRTGGDYGYTF.